The 9 T cell receptor beta chains below all came from one sample that was sequenced in a study of blood T cell repertoires in COVID-19. This table comes from immunoSEQ multiplex PCR, and its TCRdb copy is limited to in-frame clones, with some not included. The sample has approximately 220,000 clones, 70% to 90% seen once; the top ten hold about 4.5%. Material for sequencing was peripheral blood. Receptors originate from a man aged 50-59 years with acute or convalescent COVID-19.

The chain links TRBV5-1 to TRBJ1-1, with 8 bases aligning to TRBD1. Germline V gene data show CDR1 as SGHRS and CDR2 as YFSETQ. The CDR3 has 13 amino acids. Losses at the gene ends were 3 bases for V and 8 bases for J; bases not matched to a gene: 6. CDR3 in DNA: TGCGCCAGCAGCTGGGGACAGGAAAGAGAAGCTTTCTTT. Translation gives CASSWGQEREAFF.

The chain couples TRBV5-8 to TRBJ1-2, with 11 bases identical to TRBD1. This CDR3 contains 15 residues. Germline trimming cut 5 bases from V and 4 bases from J; bases unmatched to any gene: 7. Per the germline V gene, CDR1 is SGHTS and CDR2 is YDEGEE. This chain's CDR3 is CASRRGQGDAYGYTF. The CDR3 DNA reads TGTGCCAGCAGAAGGGGACAGGGGGACGCCTATGGCTACACCTTC. Based on the CDR3 plus reference TRBV5-8 and TRBJ1-2, the full variable domain is EAGVTQSPTHLIKTRGQQATLRCSPISGHTSVYWYQQALGLGLQFLLWYDEGEERNRGNFPPRFSGRQFPNYSSELNVNALELEDSALYLCASRRGQGDAYGYTFGSGTRLTVV.

The chain has TRBV10-2 and TRBJ1-2; the D is unclear. The V end was cut by 7 bases, the J end by 8 bases, with 20 bases between. The CDR3 length is 14 residues. Looked up from germline, CDR1 is WSHSY and CDR2 is SAAADI. The CDR3, as DNA: TGCGCCAGCACCCGCACGTGGCGGATGGAAGGCTACACCTTC. This translates into CASTRTWRMEGYTF.

This chain joins TRBV15 and TRBJ2-7; 8 bases map to TRBD1. CDR3 length equals 14 residues. The germline CDR1 and CDR2 sequences are LNHNV and YYDKDF (reference sequence). Trimming took 6 bases from V and 6 from J; bases not matched to a gene: 10. The CDR3 nucleotides read TGTGCCACCAGACCTGGACAGGGAAGGGGCGAGCAGTACTTC. It codes for CATRPGQGRGEQYF. Filled out from reference TRBV15 and TRBJ2-7, the complete variable domain reads DAMVIQNPRYQVTQFGKPVTLSCSQTLNHNVMYWYQQKSSQAPKLLFHYYDKDFNNEADTPDNFQSRRPNTSFCFLDIRSPGLGDTAMYLCATRPGQGRGEQYFGPGTRLTVT.

The V and J genes are TRBV7-9 and TRBJ2-5, with 9 nucleotides matching TRBD1. CDR1 and CDR2 (germline): SEHNR, FQNEAQ (reference sequence). J lost 5 bases, V lost 5 bases, and 9 bases had no gene match. The CDR3 totals 15 residues. CDR3 region: CASSRTGDRAETQYF. CDR3 sequence (DNA): TGTGCCAGCAGCCGGACAGGGGACAGGGCTGAGACCCAGTACTTC.

The rearrangement uses TRBV29-1 and TRBJ1-2; D is unclear. The CDR3 extends over 12 amino acids. Germline assignment: CDR1 SQVTM and CDR2 ANQGSEA. Trimming removed 0 bases at V and 1 base at J, with 3 bases between. CDR3 in DNA: TGCAGCGTTGAAGACCATAACTATGGCTACACCTTC. Its translation is CSVEDHNYGYTF.

V gene TRBV10-2 combines with J gene TRBJ2-3; 8 bases match TRBD1. The CDR3 runs 15 residues. The trim removed 6 bases at V and 4 bases at J, leaving 9 bases unmatched. Germline V gene sequence: CDR1 WSHSY, CDR2 SAAADI. The CDR3 bases are TGCGCCAGCAGAATCGCGGACAGGGTTGCAGATACGCAGTATTTT. Its protein is CASRIADRVADTQYF.

J is TRBJ2-3 and V is TRBV7-6; 10 nucleotides match TRBD2. Germline assignment: CDR1 SGHVS and CDR2 FNYEAQ. This CDR3 spans 19 amino acids. V shed 1 base, J shed 0 bases, and the junction held 10 bases outside the gene matches. The CDR3 DNA is TGTGCCAGCAGCTTAGGCCCAGCGGGGGGGTTCTATAGCACAGATACGCAGTATTTT. As protein: CASSLGPAGGFYSTDTQYF.

The chain has TRBV30 and TRBJ2-7; D is uncertain. This CDR3 contains 12 residues. Trimming removed 4 bases at V and 0 bases at J, with 7 bases between. Per germline, CDR1 GTSNPN and CDR2 SVGIG (reference sequence). This CDR3 is CAWKRVSYEQYF. CDR3 in DNA: TGTGCCTGGAAAAGAGTCTCCTACGAGCAGTACTTC. Combining the CDR3 with reference TRBV30 and TRBJ2-7 gives the whole variable domain SQTIHQWPATLVQPVGSPLSLECTVEGTSNPNLYWYRQAAGRGLQLLFYSVGIGQISSEVPQNLSASRPQDRQFILSSKKLLLSDSGFYLCAWKRVSYEQYFGPGTRLTVT.